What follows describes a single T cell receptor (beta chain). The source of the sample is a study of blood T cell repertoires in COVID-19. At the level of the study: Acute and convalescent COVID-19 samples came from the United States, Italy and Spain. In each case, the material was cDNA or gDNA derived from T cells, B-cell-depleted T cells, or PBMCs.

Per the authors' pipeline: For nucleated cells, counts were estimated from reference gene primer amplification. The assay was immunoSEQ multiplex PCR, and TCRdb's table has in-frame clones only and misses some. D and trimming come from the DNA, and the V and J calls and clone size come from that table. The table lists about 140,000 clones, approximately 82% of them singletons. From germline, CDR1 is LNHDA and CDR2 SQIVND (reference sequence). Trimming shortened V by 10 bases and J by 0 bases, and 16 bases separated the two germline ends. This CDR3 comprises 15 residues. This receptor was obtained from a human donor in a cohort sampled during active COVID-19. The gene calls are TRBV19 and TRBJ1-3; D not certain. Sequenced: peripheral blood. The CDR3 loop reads CATARRGISGNTIYF. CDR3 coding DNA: TGTGCCACCGCGAGAAGAGGGATCTCTGGAAACACCATATATTTT.